Below, one TCR beta chain is given with its context. Its antigen specificity is not known. Base quality data are lacking; no much larger clone is found one base away. To prepare the library, the immunoSEQ multiplex PCR assay was applied. A mixture of 60 forward primers for TCR Vbeta segments and 13 reverse primers for TCR Jbeta segments was used in the multiplex PCR. The CDR3 region of rearranged TCR beta genes was amplified from genomic DNA with a multiplex PCR assay. The amplified TCR beta libraries were sequenced on the Illumina HiSeq System as 87-base-pair reads. On the authors' methods: Across the 670 or so repertoires, a later analysis counted 75 million to 90 million unique TCR beta chains, 9.5 million to 13 million of which were shared by at least two donors. Raw reads were error-corrected and collapsed into unique sequences with a nearest-neighbor algorithm that merged closely related sequences to remove PCR and sequencing errors. V, D and J gene segments were assigned by aligning CDR3 sequences to IMGT reference sequences. For a sequence to be retained, at least a six-nucleotide match to both a V gene segment and a J gene segment was required. Rearrangements were called productive when the CDR3 lacked stop codons and stayed in frame with V and J; all others were non-productive. Following IMGT convention, CDR3 was defined as the stretch from the second conserved V-encoded cysteine up to the conserved J-encoded phenylalanine. In an earlier analysis of 550 to 650 of the donors, sequences lacking an unambiguous match to a single V gene segment were excluded. An earlier analysis of some 500 of the donors classified V segments as functional when productive rearrangements were above 56.7% and as segregating when the standard deviation between donors was above 5%. A statistical classification framework was developed to diagnose cytomegalovirus status using the catalog of TCR beta chain sequences. In a later analysis, TCR nucleotide sequences were compared against IMGT/GENE-DB human TR gene sequences so that V and J genes could be assigned. Using the TCRdist pipeline, a later analysis assigned CDR3 sequences along with most-parsimonious VDJ recombination scenarios. In a later analysis, each TCR beta chain was defined by its CDR3 amino acid sequence together with its V-gene family, and reads lacking a unique V-gene family were excluded. To address suspected cross-contamination and a sequencing artifact, a later analysis removed roughly 580 highly shared, low-generation-probability nucleotide sequences. A later analysis calculated a clonal expansion index for each public chain from normalized within-repertoire ranks of inferred template counts. In a later analysis, generation probabilities were computed with a VDJ recombination model fitted to out-of-frame rearrangements, and the resulting probabilities were checked against IGoR. In a later analysis, hypergeometric tests were used to score TCR-TCR, TCR-HLA and TCR-CMV co-occurrence, with a repertoire-size bias correction applied to TCR pairs. To estimate false discovery rates, a later analysis permuted the HLA or CMV assignments 20 times. In a later analysis, co-occurring TCRs were grouped using DBSCAN, and TCRdist sequence similarity was added for clustering within HLA-allele-positive subsets. Repertoires with fewer than 30,000 or more than 120,000 public chains, plus five repertoires with anomalous nucleotide sharing, were excluded from co-occurrence clustering. What TCRdb holds here is the immuneACCESS table cut down to in-frame rearrangements. Part of the clones is not present; checked against another copy, under half of the missing clones reflect an unresolved V gene, and the others are unexplained. The DNA was the basis for D and trimming; V, J and clone size are from that table. The sample table shows tens of thousands of clones, and 82% are seen once. The ten largest make up roughly 2% of the sample.

These data are taken from a study of cytomegalovirus exposure and HLA in healthy donors (dated by TCRdb to 2015 to 2018). Turning to the overall study: An earlier analysis of under 600 of the donors reported 250 to 300 Gb of sequence data and 100 million to 130 million unique TCR beta sequences from 150 million to 200 million T cells. To decide whether each TCR beta V gene segment behaved as functional or pseudogenic, an earlier analysis of 587 of the donors relied on high-throughput TCR beta sequencing. A later genetic analysis used genome-wide SNP genotypes for about 55% of the 666 donors, treating that subset as a discovery cohort. Rather than using new phenotypic data, the later analysis identified candidate immune exposures from TCR beta sequences and from how often those sequences occurred across donors. Because of strong linkage in the cohort, a few DR-DQ haplotypes were treated as single units for association and clustering. To predict cytomegalovirus infection status, the study combined high-throughput TCR immunosequencing, statistical association of individual TCRs with disease status, and machine learning. Alongside the repertoire data, information on donor age, sex, ethnicity and CMV serostatus was compiled. All discovery cohort repertoires had been generated on a single sequencing platform. About 330 gigabases of sequencing data and 75 million to 85 million unique TCR sequences made up an early release that covered 500 to 650 HLA-typed donors. On average, around 200,000 unique TCR beta nucleotide sequences were sequenced per donor among some 430 genotyped donors of the cohort, with roughly 18% of those sequences being non-productive. HLA typing covered class I and class II loci at four-digit resolution. The T cell repertoires of some 700 subjects were profiled by immunosequencing and related to cytomegalovirus serostatus. The genetic ancestry cluster associated with self-reported Caucasian donors included 81% of the roughly 410 genotyped donors. Typing coverage varied by locus: roughly 620-640 donors for A, B, C, DRB1 and DQB1; more than 500 for DQA1; 600 to 610 for DPA1; roughly 450 for DPB1. A later analysis re-examined previously published TCR beta repertoires from roughly 720 donors and added high-resolution HLA genotyping to investigate patterns of TCR occurrence. The study aimed to test whether signatures of past pathogen exposure could be identified by cataloging public T cell receptors. A separate validation cohort of some 130 different subjects was used in addition to the approximately 640-subject first cohort.

In total, roughly 670 healthy bone marrow donors made up the cohort. All cohort members were sampled while nominally healthy, although unrecorded immune exposures were likely present. The donor was CMV seronegative and was included in the group of several hundred seronegative cohort members. Each donor provided a peripheral blood sample, and peripheral blood mononuclear cells were used for TCR beta sequencing. Genomic DNA extraction from the blood cell samples was performed with the Qiagen DNeasy Blood Extraction Kit. The full study reports these points: The study listed 150 to 200 TCR beta chains as associated with cytomegalovirus. The authors suggested that the approach could potentially be extended to other disease states and immunological phenotypes. Because HLA typing was unavailable for some donors at each locus, only the typed subset was used in association tests. Strong co-occurrence of HLA alleles, especially DR and DQ, made assigning TCR associations to individual alleles difficult. An association between a missense DCLRE1C variant and V-gene and J-gene trimming of TCR beta chains was found in a later genetic analysis and replicated in an independent cohort. Because counts were too low, around 18 rarely observed V segments, including chromosome 9 orphons, were left out of the earlier analysis of about 620 of the donors. A cluster of highly shared sequence variants was judged likely to represent a technical artifact of the sequencing pipeline. A later analysis found that HLA-associated TCR beta chains were more clonally expanded and had lower generation probabilities than equally common non-associated chains. For the cohort, immune exposure information was limited to CMV serostatus. Presence/absence analyses assumed roughly uniform sequencing depth across donors, an assumption that may not hold. Correlated functional status among segregating V segments might be attributable to linkage disequilibrium, but an unknown experimental factor could not be ruled out. The classifier was reported to diagnose cytomegalovirus status with high specificity and sensitivity in both the original cohort and the validation cohort. Broadly in line with IMGT annotations, most TCR beta V segments showed up in productive rearrangements about 87% or about 30% of the time in an earlier analysis of 587 of the donors. Most TCR sequences were observed very rarely across donors, whereas some public TCRs were present in many individuals. In vitro tests confirmed that three of the cytomegalovirus-associated TCR beta chains recognize cytomegalovirus antigens. In a later analysis, the rate of TCR association differed among HLA loci, with DRB1 alleles having the most associated TCRs and HLA-C alleles having the fewest. At a false discovery rate of 0.05, a later analysis linked roughly 17,000 TCR beta sequences to specific HLA alleles. Compared with the roughly 670-donor mean, donors in an Asian-associated ancestry cluster had fewer N-insertions in productive TCRs, according to a later genetic analysis. In a later analysis, several top co-occurrence clusters were reported to appear linked to parvovirus B19, influenza, CMV and Epstein-Barr virus. A later analysis found that most CMV-associated TCR beta chains appeared HLA-restricted, with HLA associations seemingly driven largely by CMV exposure. A further reported finding was that TCR beta sequences accurately predicted the HLA-A and HLA-B alleles for most subjects in the first cohort. In this cohort, only TCR beta chains were sequenced, and detectable features were limited by the absence of alpha or paired-chain data.

The specimen sequenced was PBMCs. The source is a man aged 18 to 29 in good health and CMV-seronegative.

The DNA is TGTGCCAGCAGTCCAGGGGGCCCGCTTAGTCCCCAGCATTTT. This codes for CASSPGGPLSPQHF. The chain is encoded by TRBV28 joined to TRBJ1-5, with 8 bases matching TRBD1. Inclusive of the bounding cysteine and phenylalanine, the CDR3 is 14 residues long. The CDR3 DNA has 42 bases and is translated from base 1. V lost 5 bases and J lost 10 bases, and the count of bases not matched to a germline gene is 10. The germline V gene supplies CDR1 MDHEN and CDR2 SYDVKM.